This T cell receptor beta chain was recovered during a study of CD8+ T cells in alopecia areata. Study in general: Tofacitinib was taken orally by treated patients, and the dose was 5 to 10 mg twice daily.

V trimming: 3 bases; J trimming: 8 bases; junction bases outside the gene matches: 4. The V gene's germline CDR1 is GTSNPN and CDR2 SVGIG (reference sequence). The CDR3 is made up of 12 amino acids. Notes on this clone: What it binds is unknown.

Broader study findings: Scalp samples also contribute reads from the resident alphabeta T cells found in normal skin.

RNA was isolated and reverse transcribed to cDNA, the sequencing template. Sequencing used immunoSEQ multiplex PCR; TCRdb keeps in-frame clones, though not all of them. Here the sample spans some 170,000 clones, roughly 63% being singletons. The source of this sequence is a human donor with alopecia areata. This chain links TRBV30 with TRBJ1-2, with 9 positions matching TRBD1. Sample: CD4+ T cells sorted from blood, taken at week 0. The CDR3 DNA sequence: TGTGCCTGGAGCTTTGGGACAGGGGGCTACACCTTC. The encoded protein is CAWSFGTGGYTF.